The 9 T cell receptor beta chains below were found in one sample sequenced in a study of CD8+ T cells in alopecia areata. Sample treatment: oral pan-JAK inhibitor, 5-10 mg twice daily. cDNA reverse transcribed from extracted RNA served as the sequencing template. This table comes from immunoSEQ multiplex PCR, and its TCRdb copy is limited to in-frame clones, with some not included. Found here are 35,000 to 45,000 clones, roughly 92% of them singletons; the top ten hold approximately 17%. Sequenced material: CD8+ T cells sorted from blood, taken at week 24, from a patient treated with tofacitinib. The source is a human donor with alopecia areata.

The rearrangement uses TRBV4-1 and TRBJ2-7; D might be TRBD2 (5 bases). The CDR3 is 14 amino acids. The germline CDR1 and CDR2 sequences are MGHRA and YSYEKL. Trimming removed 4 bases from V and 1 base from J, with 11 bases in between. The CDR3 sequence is CASSLEGKSYEQYF. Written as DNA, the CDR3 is TGCGCCAGCAGCCTTGAGGGAAAATCCTACGAGCAGTACTTC.

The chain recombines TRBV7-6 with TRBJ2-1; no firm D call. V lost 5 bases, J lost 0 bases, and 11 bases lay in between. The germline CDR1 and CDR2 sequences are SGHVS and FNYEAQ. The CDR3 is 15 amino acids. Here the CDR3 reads CASSNSQSSYNEQFF. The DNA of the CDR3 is TGTGCCAGCAGCAATAGCCAAAGCTCCTACAATGAGCAGTTCTTC.

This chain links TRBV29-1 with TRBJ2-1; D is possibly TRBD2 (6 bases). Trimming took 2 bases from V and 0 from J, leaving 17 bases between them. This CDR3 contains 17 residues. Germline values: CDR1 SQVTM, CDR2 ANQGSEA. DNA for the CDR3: TGCAGCGTTGAACTCTCCGGGACTTACAGCTCCTACAATGAGCAGTTCTTC. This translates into CSVELSGTYSSYNEQFF.

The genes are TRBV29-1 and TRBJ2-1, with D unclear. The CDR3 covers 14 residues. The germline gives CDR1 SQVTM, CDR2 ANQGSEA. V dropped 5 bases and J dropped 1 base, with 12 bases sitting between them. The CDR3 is CSVYTVASYNEQFF. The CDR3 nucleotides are TGCAGCGTTTACACCGTAGCATCCTACAATGAGCAGTTCTTC.

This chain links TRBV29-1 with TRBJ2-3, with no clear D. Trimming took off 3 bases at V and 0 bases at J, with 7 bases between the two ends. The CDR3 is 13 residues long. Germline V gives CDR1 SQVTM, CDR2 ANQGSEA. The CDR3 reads CSVDDESTDTQYF. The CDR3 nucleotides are TGCAGCGTTGATGATGAGAGCACAGATACGCAGTATTTT.

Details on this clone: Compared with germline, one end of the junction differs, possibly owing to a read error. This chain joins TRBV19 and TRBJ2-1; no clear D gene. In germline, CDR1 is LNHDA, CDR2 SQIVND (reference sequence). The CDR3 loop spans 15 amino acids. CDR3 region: CASRIDLDAYNEQFF. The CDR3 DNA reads TGTGCCAGTAGAATAGATTTGGATGCCTACAATGAGCAGTTCTTC.

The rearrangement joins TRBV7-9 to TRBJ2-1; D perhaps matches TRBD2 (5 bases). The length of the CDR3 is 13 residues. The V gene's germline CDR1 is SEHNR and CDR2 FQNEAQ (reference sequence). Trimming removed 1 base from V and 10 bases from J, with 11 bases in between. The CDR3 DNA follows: TGTGCCAGCAGCTTAGTCGCCGGCGGGGAGCAGTTCTTC. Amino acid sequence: CASSLVAGGEQFF.

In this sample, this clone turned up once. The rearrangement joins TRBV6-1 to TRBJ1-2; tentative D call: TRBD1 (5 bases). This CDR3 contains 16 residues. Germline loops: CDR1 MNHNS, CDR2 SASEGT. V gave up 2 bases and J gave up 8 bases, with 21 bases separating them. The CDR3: CASSEFGSGNVGGYTF. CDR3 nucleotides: TGTGCCAGCAGTGAATTCGGGTCAGGGAATGTTGGAGGCTACACCTTC.

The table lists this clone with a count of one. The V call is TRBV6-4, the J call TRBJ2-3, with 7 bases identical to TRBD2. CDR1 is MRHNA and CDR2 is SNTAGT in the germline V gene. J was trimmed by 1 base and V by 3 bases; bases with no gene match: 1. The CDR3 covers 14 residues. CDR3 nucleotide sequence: TGTGCCAGCAGTGAGGGGGGGGGCACAGATACGCAGTATTTT. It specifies CASSEGGGTDTQYF.